The T cell receptor beta chain under discussion was sequenced for a study of T cells in Graves' hyperthyroidism and ophthalmopathy (dated 2019 in TCRdb). The study in broad terms: Peripheral blood samples were taken at initial diagnosis, before any treatment was given. TCR V-J signatures able to tell the groups apart were searched for in a discovery cohort of 100 or so patients, of whom around 42 had Graves' ophthalmopathy and around 58 had stable Graves' hyperthyroidism. Prospective prediction of ophthalmopathy was tested in an independent validation cohort of under 20 hyperthyroidism patients and 15 to 17 patients who later progressed to ophthalmopathy. The approximately 98 discovery patients were randomly divided into training and test sets at a 7:3 ratio. Thyroid tissue and blood T-cell repertoires from six Graves' hyperthyroidism patients were also compared in the study. Once sampling was done, hyperthyroidism patients were given methimazole at a starting dose of 30 mg daily, whereas ophthalmopathy patients were given high-dose intravenous methylprednisolone. The paper reports TCR Vbeta CDR3 sequencing of more than 120 peripheral blood samples: 43 ophthalmopathy, approximately 74 hyperthyroidism and approximately 17 progressor patients.

Stable Graves' hyperthyroidism was defined as no progression to ophthalmopathy during 18 months of follow-up. Hyperthyroidism patients were newly diagnosed, had a disease duration of under 2 months, and were aged 18 to 65 years. Exclusion was applied to patients with uncontrolled infections, other autoimmune diseases, pregnancy or lactation. Diagnoses were based on clinical symptoms, serum thyroxine and TRAb, thyroid ultrasound and orbital computed tomography. PBMCs were separated from approximately 10 ml of fresh peripheral blood using Ficoll-Paque density gradient centrifugation. Total RNA was extracted using Trizol reagent, and RNA quality was assessed on an Agilent 2100 Bioanalyzer. Notes on this clonotype: No antigen is known for it. Per-nucleotide qualities are absent, and no much larger clonotype sits a single base away.

The TCR beta CDR3 regions were amplified from RNA transcripts. A first-round RT-PCR of the TCR CDR3 used the HTBI primer set with the Qiagen OneStep RT-PCR kit. Libraries were constructed in a second round of multiplex PCR, after which size selection and purification were performed. Sequencing of the libraries was done on an Illumina HiSeq2000 using paired-end 100 bp reads. The original pipeline was this. Raw data were processed with SOAPnuke, discarding reads with adapters, uncalled bases, mean Phred below 15, or no exact constant-primer or identifier match. COPE v1.2.5 was used to merge high-quality paired reads, and clonotypes were defined as unique nucleotide sequences. MiTCR v1.1 was used to align the clonotypes against IMGT TRBV, TRBD and TRBJ reference segments. Only V-J combinations with frequency above 0.0001, covering 99% to 99.2% of repertoires, were analysed. The TCS score was defined as F50 (clonal expansion) divided by E x V (chaos), with BLOSUM62-based TCRdist calculated between CDR3 peptides within each V-J. Welch's t-statistics and random forest reduced roughly 530 V-J features to 10 to 15, which were used in a naive Bayes classifier (R e1071). The raw public reads went through TCRdb reprocessing: fastp at Q25, MiXCR clone calling, in-frame beta chains kept. All rows with the same CDR3 protein become a single entry with the most common DNA and genes. The V and J calls come from TCRdb's annotation, not from the publication. This sample holds some 360,000 distinct CDR3 sequences; approximately 15% were observed only once. The ten largest clonotypes hold 8% to 13% of the sample.

Beyond this particular receptor, the publication reports: Sample size was not statistically predetermined, and investigators were not blinded to group allocation. During validation, the model predicted progression to ophthalmopathy a median of about 6.3 months ahead of onset, with more than 60% sensitivity and 72.22% specificity. Ophthalmopathy was separated from stable hyperthyroidism by a 13 V-J signature model, with 85% to 90% sensitivity and roughly 81% specificity obtained in cross-validation and 80%/75% obtained in testing. Most expanded thyroid clonotypes (frequency above 0.001) were also found in blood, which suggests that blood repertoires may mirror thyroid immune responses.

The germline V gene yields SGDLS for CDR1 and YYNGEE for CDR2. Germline trimming: 5 bases from V, 1 base from J; junction bases outside gene matches: 5. The CDR3 holds 14 amino acids from the cysteine to the phenylalanine. Only the CDR3 DNA is retained, 42 bases long and in frame from the first base. The chain is encoded by TRBV9 joined to TRBJ2-5, with 7 central nucleotides matching TRBD2. The sequence was obtained from a woman aged 55 to 70 with Graves' hyperthyroidism. The sequenced sample was blood. The DNA reads as follows: TGTGCCAGCAGTCCTAGACTAGCCCAAGAGACCCAGTACTTC. The translation is CASSPRLAQETQYF.